The present T cell receptor beta chain was sequenced within a study of T cells expressing NK-cell markers. Whole-study context: The TCR beta repertoires were obtained from sorted CD3+CD56+NKG2C+, CD3+CD56+NKG2C- and CD3+CD56-NKG2C+ T cells.

TCRdb re-called the 5' RACE reads and shows each CDR3 protein once, DNA omitted. This sample's clone table lists around 380,000 distinct CDR3 sequences. Concerning this clonotype: Its cognate antigen is unknown.

Regarding the study as a whole: HCMV specificity of the expanded NKG2C+ T cell clones was not established.

The CDR3 is 14 residues long. Germline V gene data show CDR1 as SGHRS and CDR2 as YFSETQ. V gene TRBV5-1 combines with J gene TRBJ2-7; TCRdb proposes TRBD2, but this gene call is untestable without DNA. The sequenced material came from blood T cells: a sorted CD56 or NKG2C T cell subset, CD4+ or CD8+ T cells, or bulk PBMC T cells (not recorded which). This TCR was recovered from a woman aged 45-60 years in good health. The CDR3 loop reads CASSNGLVAYEQYF.